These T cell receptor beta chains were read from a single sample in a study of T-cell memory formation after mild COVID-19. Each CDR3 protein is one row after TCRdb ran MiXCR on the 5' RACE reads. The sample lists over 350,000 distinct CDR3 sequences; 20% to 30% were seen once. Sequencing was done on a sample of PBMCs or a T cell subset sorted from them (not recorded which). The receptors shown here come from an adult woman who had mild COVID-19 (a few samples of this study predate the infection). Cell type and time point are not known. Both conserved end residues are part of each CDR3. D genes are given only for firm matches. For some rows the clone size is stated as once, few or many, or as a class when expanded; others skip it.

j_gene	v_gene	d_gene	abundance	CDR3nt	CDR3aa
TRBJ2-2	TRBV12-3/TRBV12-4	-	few	TGTGCCAGCAGTTCGCAGAACACCGGGGAGCTGTTTTTT	CASSSQNTGELFF
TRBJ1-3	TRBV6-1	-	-	TGTGCCAGCAGTGAAGTTGGGGTTTCTGGAAACACCATATATTTT	CASSEVGVSGNTIYF
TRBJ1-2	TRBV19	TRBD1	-	TGTGCCAGTAGGTCGGCGGGACAGGGAGTATATGGCTACACCTTC	CASRSAGQGVYGYTF
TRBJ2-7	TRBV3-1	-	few	TGTGCCAGCAGCCAAGATCTAGGGTTGGACTACGAGCAGTACTTC	CASSQDLGLDYEQYF
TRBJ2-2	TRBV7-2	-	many	TGTGCCAGCAGCTTAGATCCAGGGTTGTATACCGGGGAGCTGTTTTTT	CASSLDPGLYTGELFF
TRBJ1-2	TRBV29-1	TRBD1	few	TGCAGCGTTGAAGGTATAGGACAGGGTTTTCGGGATTATGGCTACACCTTC	CSVEGIGQGFRDYGYTF
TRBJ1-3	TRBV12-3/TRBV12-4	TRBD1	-	TGTGCCAGCAACCGTCGACAGGGGTCTGGAAACACCATATATTTT	CASNRRQGSGNTIYF
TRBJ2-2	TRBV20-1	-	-	TGCAGTGCTAGAGAGGCAACCGCGAACACCGGGGAGCTGTTTTTT	CSAREATANTGELFF
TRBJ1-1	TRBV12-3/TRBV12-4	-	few	TGTGCCAGCAGTAGAACAGGAGGGACTGAAGCTTTCTTT	CASSRTGGTEAFF
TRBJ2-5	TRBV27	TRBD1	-	TGTGCCAGCAGTGATCGGACAGGGCAAGAGACCCAGTACTTC	CASSDRTGQETQYF
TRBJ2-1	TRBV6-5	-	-	TGTGCCAGCAGTTACTCCCGAGGAAATGAGCAGTTCTTC	CASSYSRGNEQFF
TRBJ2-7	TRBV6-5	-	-	TGTGCCAGCAGTTACTCAGCGGGACAATACGAGCAGTACTTC	CASSYSAGQYEQYF
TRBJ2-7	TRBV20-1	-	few	TGCAGTGTCGCGAGCGGCGACTCCTACGAGCAGTACTTC	CSVASGDSYEQYF
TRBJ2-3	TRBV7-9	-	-	TGTGCCAGCAGCTTAGAACTAGGGGTCACAGATACGCAGTATTTT	CASSLELGVTDTQYF
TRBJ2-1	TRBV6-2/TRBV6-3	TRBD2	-	TGTGCCAGCAGGAGGCTAGCGGGAGGCTACAATGAGCAGTTCTTC	CASRRLAGGYNEQFF
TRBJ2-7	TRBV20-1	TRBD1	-	TGCAGCGCGACCGGGACAGGGGGCGGCGAGCAGTACTTC	CSATGTGGGEQYF
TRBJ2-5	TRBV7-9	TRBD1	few	TGTGCCAGCAGCTTAGCGGGACAGGGGAGCGAGACCCAGTACTTC	CASSLAGQGSETQYF
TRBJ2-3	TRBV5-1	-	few	TGCGCCAGCAGCCCGACCGGCGATCCGTATAGCACAGATACGCAGTATTTT	CASSPTGDPYSTDTQYF
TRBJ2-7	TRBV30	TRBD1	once	TGTGCCTGGAGTAAAACACAGGGACAGGGAATCTACGAGCAGTACTTC	CAWSKTQGQGIYEQYF
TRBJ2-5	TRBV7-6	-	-	TGTGCCAGCAGCTTAACGCGGACTCAAGAGACCCAGTACTTC	CASSLTRTQETQYF
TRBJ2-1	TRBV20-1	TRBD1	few	TGCAGTGCCGTCCGGGACAGGGGGAGCAATGAGCAGTTCTTC	CSAVRDRGSNEQFF
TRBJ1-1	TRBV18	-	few	TGTGCCAGCTCAAACGGGGTGAACACTGAAGCTTTCTTT	CASSNGVNTEAFF
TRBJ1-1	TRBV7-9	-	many	TGTGCCAGCAGCCGCAGGGAGAACACTGAAGCTTTCTTT	CASSRRENTEAFF
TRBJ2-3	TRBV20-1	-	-	TGCAGTGCTCCGGCTCACGTTAGCACAGATACGCAGTATTTT	CSAPAHVSTDTQYF
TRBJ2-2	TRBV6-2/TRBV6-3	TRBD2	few	TGTGCCAGCAGACTAGCGGGGGACACCGGGGAGCTGTTTTTT	CASRLAGDTGELFF
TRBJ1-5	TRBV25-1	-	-	TGTGCCAGCAGCGACAGCTTTAGCAATCAGCCCCAGCATTTT	CASSDSFSNQPQHF
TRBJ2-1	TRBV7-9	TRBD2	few	TGTGCCAGCAGCTTACTAGGGACTAGCTACAATGAGCAGTTCTTC	CASSLLGTSYNEQFF
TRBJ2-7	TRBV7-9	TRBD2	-	TGTGCCAGCAGCTTAATACTAGCGAATTACGAGCAGTACTTC	CASSLILANYEQYF
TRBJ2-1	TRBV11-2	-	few	TGTGCCAGCAGCTTACCAGGGGTAAGCTCCTACAATGAGCAGTTCTTC	CASSLPGVSSYNEQFF
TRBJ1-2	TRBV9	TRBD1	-	TGTGCCAGCAGCCCAACCGGGACAGAGAACTATGGCTACACCTTC	CASSPTGTENYGYTF
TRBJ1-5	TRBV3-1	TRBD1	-	TGTGCCAGCAGCCAAGATGACAGGGCGGCCCAGCATTTT	CASSQDDRAAQHF
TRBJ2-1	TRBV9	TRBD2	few	TGTGCCAGCAGCTGGCTGACTAGCGGTGAGCAGTTCTTC	CASSWLTSGEQFF
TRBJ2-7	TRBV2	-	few	TGTGCCAGCAGGGGGGAGGATTCCTACGAGCAGTACTTC	CASRGEDSYEQYF
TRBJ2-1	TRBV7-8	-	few	TGTGCCAGCAGCTTACAGCGAGATGAGCAGTTCTTC	CASSLQRDEQFF
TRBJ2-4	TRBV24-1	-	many	TGTGCCACCAGTGATTTGCTGAGTACAGGACTAGCCAAAAACATTCAGTACTTC	CATSDLLSTGLAKNIQYF
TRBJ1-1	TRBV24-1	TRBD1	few	TGTGCCACCAGTGATGGAGACAGGGTAGAAGCTTTCTTT	CATSDGDRVEAFF
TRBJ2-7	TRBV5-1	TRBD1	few	TGCGCCAGCAGCTTCGGGACAGGCCGCTACGAGCAGTACTTC	CASSFGTGRYEQYF
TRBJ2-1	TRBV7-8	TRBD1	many	TGTGCCTCCTCTGGGGGACAGGCTTTCAATGAGCAGTTCTTC	CASSGGQAFNEQFF
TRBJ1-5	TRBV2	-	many	TGTGCCAGCAGTGGGCAGGGTACGAGCAATCAGCCCCAGCATTTT	CASSGQGTSNQPQHF
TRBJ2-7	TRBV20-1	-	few	TGCAGTGCTAGAGATCGCTCCCCGGGGAGCTACGAGCAGTACTTC	CSARDRSPGSYEQYF
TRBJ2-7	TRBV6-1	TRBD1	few	TGTGCCAGCAGTGTACACCGGGACAGGGTGTCCTACGAGCAGTACTTC	CASSVHRDRVSYEQYF
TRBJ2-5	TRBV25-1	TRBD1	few	TGTGCCAGCAGTGACGGGGGCAGGGGGCTACAAGAGACCCAGTACTTC	CASSDGGRGLQETQYF
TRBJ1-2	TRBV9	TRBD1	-	TGTGCCAGCAGCGGAGACAGGGGTGTTGGCTACACCTTC	CASSGDRGVGYTF
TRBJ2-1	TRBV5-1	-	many	TGCGCCAGCAGCTGGGTGGGGGACCCGGGACATTACAATGAGCAGTTCTTC	CASSWVGDPGHYNEQFF
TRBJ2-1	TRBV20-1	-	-	TGCAGTGCTTTTCCAGAGTCGGGTGAGCAGTTCTTC	CSAFPESGEQFF
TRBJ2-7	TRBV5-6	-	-	TGTGCCAGCAGCTTAGAGGAAGAGCAGTACTTC	CASSLEEEQYF
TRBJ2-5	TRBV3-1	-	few	TGTGCCAGCAGCCAAGAGTGGCGGGGAGACAAAGAGACCCAGTACTTC	CASSQEWRGDKETQYF
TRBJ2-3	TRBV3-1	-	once	TGTGCCAGCAGCCAACCTAGCGCGCAAAAAGTTAAAGATACGCAGTATTTT	CASSQPSAQKVKDTQYF
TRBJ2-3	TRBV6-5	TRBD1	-	TGTGCCAGCAGCCCTACATCTACCGGGACAGGGACAGATACGCAGTATTTT	CASSPTSTGTGTDTQYF
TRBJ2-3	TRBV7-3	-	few	TGTGCCAGCAGCTTAAGTGGGGTCAGCACAGATACGCAGTATTTT	CASSLSGVSTDTQYF